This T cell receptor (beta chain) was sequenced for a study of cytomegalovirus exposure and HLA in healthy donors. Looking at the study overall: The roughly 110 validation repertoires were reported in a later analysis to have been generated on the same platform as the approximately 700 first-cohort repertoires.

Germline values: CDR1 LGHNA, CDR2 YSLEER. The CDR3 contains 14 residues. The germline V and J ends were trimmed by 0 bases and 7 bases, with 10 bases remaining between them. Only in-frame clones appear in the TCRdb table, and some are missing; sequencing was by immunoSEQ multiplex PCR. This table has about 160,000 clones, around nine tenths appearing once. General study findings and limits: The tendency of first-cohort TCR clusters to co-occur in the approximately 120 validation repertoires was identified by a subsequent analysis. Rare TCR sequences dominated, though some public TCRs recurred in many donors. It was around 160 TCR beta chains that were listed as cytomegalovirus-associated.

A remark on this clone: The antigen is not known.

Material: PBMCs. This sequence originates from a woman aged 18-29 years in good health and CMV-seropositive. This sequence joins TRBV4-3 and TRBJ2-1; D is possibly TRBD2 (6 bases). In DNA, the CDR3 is TGCGCCAGCAGCCAAGATAGGAGGGTTAATGAGCAGTTCTTC. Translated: CASSQDRRVNEQFF.